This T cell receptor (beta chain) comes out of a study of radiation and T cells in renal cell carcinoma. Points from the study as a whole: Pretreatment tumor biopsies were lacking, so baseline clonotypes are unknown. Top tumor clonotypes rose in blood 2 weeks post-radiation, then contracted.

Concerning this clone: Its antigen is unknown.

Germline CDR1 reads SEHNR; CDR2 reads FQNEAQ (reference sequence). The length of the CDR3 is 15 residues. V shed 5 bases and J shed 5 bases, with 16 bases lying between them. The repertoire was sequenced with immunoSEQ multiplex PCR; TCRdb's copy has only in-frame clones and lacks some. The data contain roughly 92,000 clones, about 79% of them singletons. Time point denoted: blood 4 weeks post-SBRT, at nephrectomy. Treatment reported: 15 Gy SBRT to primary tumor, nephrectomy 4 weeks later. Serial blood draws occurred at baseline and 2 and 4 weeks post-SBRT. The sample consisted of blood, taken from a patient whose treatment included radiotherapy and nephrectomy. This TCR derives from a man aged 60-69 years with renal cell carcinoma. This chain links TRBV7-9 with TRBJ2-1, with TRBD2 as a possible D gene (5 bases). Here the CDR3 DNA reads TGTGCCAGCAGCCCTAGCCGACCCCTCCACAATGAGCAGTTCTTC. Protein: CASSPSRPLHNEQFF.